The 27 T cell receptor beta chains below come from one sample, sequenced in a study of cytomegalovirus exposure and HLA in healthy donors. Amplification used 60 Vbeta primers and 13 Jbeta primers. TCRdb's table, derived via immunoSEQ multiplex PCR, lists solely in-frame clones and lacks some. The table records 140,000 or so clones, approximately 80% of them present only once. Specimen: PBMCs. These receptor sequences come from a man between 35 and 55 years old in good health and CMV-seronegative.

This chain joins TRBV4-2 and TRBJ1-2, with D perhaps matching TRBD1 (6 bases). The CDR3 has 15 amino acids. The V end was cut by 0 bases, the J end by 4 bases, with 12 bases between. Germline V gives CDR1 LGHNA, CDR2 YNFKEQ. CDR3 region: CASSQDGGRSYGYTF. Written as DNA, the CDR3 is TGTGCCAGCAGCCAAGACGGGGGGCGCAGCTATGGCTACACCTTC.

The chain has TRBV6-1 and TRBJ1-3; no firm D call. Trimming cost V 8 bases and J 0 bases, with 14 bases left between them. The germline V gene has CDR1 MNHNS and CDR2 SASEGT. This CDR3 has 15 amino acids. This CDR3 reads CASSEQPYSGNTIYF. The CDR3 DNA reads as TGTGCCAGCTCGGAGCAGCCGTACTCTGGAAACACCATATATTTT.

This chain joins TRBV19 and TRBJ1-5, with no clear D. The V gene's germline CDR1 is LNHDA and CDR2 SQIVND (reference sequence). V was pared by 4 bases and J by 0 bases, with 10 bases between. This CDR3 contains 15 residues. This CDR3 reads CASSTGVPSNQPQHF. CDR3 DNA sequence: TGTGCCAGTAGTACCGGGGTTCCTAGCAATCAGCCCCAGCATTTT.

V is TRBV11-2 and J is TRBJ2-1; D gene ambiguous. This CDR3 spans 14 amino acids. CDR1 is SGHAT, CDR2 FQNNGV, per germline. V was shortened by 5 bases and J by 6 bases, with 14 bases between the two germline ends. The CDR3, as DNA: TGTGCCAGCAGCCCGGCCGGCGGCACCAATGAGCAGTTCTTC. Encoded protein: CASSPAGGTNEQFF.

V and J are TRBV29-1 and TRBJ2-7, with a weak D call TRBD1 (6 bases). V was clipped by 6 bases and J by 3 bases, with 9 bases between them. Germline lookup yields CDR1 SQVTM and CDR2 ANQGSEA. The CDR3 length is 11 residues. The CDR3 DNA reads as TGCAGCGTGGGACAACTCTACGAGCAGTACTTC. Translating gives CSVGQLYEQYF.

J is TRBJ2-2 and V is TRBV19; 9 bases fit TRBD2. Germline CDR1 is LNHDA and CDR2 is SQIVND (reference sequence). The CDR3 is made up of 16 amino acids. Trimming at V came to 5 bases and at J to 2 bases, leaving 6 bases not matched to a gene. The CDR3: CASSPGGGANTGELFF. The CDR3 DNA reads TGTGCCAGTAGTCCGGGCGGGGGGGCAAACACCGGGGAGCTGTTTTTT.

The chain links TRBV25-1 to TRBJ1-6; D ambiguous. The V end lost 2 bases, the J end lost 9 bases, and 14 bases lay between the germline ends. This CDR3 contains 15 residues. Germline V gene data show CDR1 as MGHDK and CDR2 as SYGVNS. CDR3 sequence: CASSETPTLGSPLHF. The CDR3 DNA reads TGTGCCAGCAGTGAAACCCCGACTCTGGGTTCACCCCTCCACTTT.

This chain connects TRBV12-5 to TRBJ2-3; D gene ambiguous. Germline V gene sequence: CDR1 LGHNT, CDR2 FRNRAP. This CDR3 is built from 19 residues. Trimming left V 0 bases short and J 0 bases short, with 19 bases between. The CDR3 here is CASGLVRNSRLPSTDTQYF. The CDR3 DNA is TGTGCTAGTGGTTTGGTAAGGAATTCCCGACTCCCTAGCACAGATACGCAGTATTTT.

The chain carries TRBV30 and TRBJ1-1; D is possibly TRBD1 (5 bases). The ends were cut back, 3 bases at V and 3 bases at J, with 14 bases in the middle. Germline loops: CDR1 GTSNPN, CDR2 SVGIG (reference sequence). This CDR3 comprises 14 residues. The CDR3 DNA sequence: TGTGCCTGGAGAGAACGACAGCACCACACTGAAGCTTTCTTT. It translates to CAWRERQHHTEAFF.

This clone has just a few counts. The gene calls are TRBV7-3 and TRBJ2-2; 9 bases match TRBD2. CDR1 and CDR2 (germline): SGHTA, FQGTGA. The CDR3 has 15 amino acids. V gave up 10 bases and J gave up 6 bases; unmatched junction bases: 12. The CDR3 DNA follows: TGTGCCACCGCGCGGGGGGGAAGGGGCGCCGGGGAGCTGTTTTTT. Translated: CATARGGRGAGELFF.

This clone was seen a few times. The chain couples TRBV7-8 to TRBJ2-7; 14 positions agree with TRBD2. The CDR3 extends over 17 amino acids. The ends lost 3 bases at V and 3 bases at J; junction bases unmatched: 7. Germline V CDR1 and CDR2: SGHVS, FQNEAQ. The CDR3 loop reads CASSFGTSGGSVYEQYF. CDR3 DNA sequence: TGTGCCAGCAGCTTTGGGACTAGCGGGGGTAGTGTCTACGAGCAGTACTTC.

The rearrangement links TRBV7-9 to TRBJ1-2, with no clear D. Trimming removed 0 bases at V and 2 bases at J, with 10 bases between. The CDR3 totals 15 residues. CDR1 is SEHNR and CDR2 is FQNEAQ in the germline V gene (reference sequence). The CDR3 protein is CASSLAGTLNYGYTF. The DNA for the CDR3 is TGTGCCAGCAGCTTAGCGGGCACACTGAACTATGGCTACACCTTC.

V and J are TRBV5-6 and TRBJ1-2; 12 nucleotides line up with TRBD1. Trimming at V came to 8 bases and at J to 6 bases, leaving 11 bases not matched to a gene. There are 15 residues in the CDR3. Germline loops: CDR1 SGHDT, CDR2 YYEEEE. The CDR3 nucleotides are TGTGCCAGTCTTAGGCCCGGGACAGGGGGCGATGGCTACACCTTC. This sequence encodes CASLRPGTGGDGYTF.

The chain's CDR3 is CAWSGAGGVQPQHF. The CDR3 nucleotides are TGTGCCTGGAGTGGAGCCGGAGGAGTGCAGCCCCAGCATTTT. The V call is TRBV30, the J call TRBJ1-5; D remains ambiguous. The CDR3 extends over 14 amino acids. Trimming removed 1 base at V and 7 bases at J, with 14 bases between. Germline CDR1 reads GTSNPN; CDR2 reads SVGIG (reference sequence).

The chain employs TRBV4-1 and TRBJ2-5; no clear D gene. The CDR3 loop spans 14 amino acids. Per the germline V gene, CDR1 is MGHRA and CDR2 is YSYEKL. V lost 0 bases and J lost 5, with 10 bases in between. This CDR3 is CASSQEGLWETQYF. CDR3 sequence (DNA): TGCGCCAGCAGCCAAGAGGGCCTGTGGGAGACCCAGTACTTC.

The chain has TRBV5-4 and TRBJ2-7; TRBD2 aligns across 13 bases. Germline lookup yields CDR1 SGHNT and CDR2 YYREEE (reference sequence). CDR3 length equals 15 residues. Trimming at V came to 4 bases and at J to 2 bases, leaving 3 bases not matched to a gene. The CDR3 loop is CASSPGLAGAYEQYF. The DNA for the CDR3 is TGTGCCAGCAGCCCCGGACTAGCGGGGGCCTACGAGCAGTACTTC.

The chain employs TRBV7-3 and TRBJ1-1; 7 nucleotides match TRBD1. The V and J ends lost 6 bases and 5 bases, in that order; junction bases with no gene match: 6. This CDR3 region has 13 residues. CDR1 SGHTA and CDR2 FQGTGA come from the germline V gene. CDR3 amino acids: CASRQGQTTEAFF. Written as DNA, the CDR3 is TGTGCCAGCAGACAGGGACAGACGACTGAAGCTTTCTTT.

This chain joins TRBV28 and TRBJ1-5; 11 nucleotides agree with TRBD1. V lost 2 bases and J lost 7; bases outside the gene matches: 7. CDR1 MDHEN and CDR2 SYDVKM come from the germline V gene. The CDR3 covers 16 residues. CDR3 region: CASSLRTGGGKQPQHF. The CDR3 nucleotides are TGTGCCAGCAGTTTAAGGACAGGGGGCGGTAAGCAGCCCCAGCATTTT.

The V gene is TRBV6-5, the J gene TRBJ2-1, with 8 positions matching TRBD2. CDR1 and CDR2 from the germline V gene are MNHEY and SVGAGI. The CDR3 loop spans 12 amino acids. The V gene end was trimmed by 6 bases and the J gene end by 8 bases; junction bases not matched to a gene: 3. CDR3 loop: CASRGLGDEQFF. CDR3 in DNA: TGTGCCAGCAGGGGACTAGGAGATGAGCAGTTCTTC.

CDR3 amino acids: CASSPGQGGAFF. The CDR3 DNA is TGTGCCAGCAGCCCTGGACAGGGAGGAGCTTTCTTT. The V and J genes are TRBV7-2 and TRBJ1-1; TRBD1 matches at 8 bases. CDR1 SGHTA and CDR2 FQGNSA come from the germline V gene. The CDR3 runs to 12 residues. The trim removed 5 bases at V and 10 bases at J, leaving 6 bases unmatched.

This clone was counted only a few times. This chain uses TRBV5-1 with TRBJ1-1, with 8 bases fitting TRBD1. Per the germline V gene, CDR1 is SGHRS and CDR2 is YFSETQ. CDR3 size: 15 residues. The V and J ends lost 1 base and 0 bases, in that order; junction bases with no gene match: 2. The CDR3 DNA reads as TGCGCCAGCAGCTTGCAGGGGGCGGTGAACACTGAAGCTTTCTTT. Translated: CASSLQGAVNTEAFF.

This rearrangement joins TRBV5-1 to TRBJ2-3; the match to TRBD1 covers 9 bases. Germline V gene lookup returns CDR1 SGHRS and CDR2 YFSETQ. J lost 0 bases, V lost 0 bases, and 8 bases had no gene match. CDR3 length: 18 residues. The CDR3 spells CASSLVGQGWTSTDTQYF. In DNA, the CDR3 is TGCGCCAGCAGCTTGGTTGGACAGGGGTGGACTAGCACAGATACGCAGTATTTT.

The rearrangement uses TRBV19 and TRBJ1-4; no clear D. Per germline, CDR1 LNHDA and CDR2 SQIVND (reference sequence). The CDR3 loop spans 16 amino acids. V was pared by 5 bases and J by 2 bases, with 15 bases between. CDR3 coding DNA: TGTGCCAGTAGTCGAAGTCCGCAGCGGACTAATGAAAAACTGTTTTTT. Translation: CASSRSPQRTNEKLFF.

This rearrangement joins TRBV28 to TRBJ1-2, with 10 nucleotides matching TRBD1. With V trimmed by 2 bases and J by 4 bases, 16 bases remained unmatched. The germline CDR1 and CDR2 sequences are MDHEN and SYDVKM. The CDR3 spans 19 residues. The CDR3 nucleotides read TGTGCCAGCAGTTTAGGGGGAGGGACAGGGGCTTCTAAGGGCTATGGCTACACCTTC. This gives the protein CASSLGGGTGASKGYGYTF.

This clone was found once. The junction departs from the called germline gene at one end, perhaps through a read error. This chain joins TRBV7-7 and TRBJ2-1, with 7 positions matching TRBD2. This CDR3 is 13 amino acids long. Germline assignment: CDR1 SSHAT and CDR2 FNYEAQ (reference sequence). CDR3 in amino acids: CASSKTGGWEQFF. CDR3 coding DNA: TGTGCTAGCAGCAAAACGGGGGGTTGGGAGCAGTTCTTC.

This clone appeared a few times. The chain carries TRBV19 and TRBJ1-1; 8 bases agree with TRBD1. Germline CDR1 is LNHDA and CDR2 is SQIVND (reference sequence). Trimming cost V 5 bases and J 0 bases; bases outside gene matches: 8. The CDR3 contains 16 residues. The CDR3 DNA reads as TGTGCCAGTAGTCTTACCCGGACAGGGTTGAACACTGAAGCTTTCTTT. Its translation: CASSLTRTGLNTEAFF.

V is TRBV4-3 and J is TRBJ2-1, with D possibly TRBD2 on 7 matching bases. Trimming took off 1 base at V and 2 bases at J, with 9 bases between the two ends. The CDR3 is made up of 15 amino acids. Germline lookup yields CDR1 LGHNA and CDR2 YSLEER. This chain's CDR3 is CASSQGGGTYNEQFF. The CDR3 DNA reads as TGCGCCAGCAGCCAAGGGGGGGGCACCTACAATGAGCAGTTCTTC.